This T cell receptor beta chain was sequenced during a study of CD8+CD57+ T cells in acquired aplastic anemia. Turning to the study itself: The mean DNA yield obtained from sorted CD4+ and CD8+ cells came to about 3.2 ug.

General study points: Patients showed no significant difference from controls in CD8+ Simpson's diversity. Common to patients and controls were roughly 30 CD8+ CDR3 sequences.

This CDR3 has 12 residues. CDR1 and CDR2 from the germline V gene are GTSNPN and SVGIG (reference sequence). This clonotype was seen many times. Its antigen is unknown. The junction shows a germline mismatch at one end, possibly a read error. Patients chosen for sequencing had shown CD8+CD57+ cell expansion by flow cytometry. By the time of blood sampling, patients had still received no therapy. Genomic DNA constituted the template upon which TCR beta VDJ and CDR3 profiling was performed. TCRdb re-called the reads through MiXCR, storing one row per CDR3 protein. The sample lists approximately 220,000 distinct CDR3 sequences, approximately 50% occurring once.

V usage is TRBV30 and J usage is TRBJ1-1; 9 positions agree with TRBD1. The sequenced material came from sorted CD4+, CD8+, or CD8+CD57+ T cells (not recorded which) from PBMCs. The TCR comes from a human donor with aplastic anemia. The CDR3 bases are TGTGCCTGGGGACAGGGGAACGCTGAAGCTTTCTTT. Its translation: CAWGQGNAEAFF.